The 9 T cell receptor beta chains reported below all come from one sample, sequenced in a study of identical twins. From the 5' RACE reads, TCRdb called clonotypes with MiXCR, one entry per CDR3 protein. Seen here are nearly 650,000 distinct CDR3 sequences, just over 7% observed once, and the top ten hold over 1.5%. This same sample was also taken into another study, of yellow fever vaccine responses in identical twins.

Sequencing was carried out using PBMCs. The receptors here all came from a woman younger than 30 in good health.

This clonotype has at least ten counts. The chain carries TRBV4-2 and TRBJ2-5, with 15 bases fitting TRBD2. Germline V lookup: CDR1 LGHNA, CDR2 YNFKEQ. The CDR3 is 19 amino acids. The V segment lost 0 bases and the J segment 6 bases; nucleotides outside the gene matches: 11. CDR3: CASSQEGGLAGGAVKTQYF. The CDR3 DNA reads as TGTGCCAGCAGCCAAGAAGGGGGACTAGCGGGAGGAGCCGTGAAGACCCAGTACTTC.

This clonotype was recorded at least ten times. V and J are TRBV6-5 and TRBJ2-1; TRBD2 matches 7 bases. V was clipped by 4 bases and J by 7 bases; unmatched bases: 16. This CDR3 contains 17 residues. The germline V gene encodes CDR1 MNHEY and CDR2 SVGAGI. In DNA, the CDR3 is TGTGCCAGCAGTTTCGGGCCCAATGGGGGGGTAAGGAATGAGCAGTTCTTC. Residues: CASSFGPNGGVRNEQFF.

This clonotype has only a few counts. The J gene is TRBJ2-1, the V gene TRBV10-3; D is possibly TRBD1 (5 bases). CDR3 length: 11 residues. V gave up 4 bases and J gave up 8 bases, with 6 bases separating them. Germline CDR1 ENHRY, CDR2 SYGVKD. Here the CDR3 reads CAISVGDEQFF. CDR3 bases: TGTGCCATCAGTGTAGGGGATGAGCAGTTCTTC.

The CDR3 loop reads CASSLSPTTNTGELFF. Written as DNA, the CDR3 is TGTGCCAGCAGCTTATCGCCTACCACGAACACCGGGGAGCTGTTTTTT. V is TRBV7-9 and J is TRBJ2-2; D call uncertain. Looked up from germline, CDR1 is SEHNR and CDR2 is FQNEAQ (reference sequence). The CDR3 runs 16 residues. Between the trimmed V and J ends, which lost 2 bases and 0 bases, there was a span of 10 bases.

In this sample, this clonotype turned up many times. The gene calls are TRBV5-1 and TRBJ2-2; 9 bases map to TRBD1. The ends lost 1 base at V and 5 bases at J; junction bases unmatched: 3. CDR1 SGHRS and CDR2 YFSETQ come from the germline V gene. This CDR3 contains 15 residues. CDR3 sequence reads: CASSLRTGETGELFF. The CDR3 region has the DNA TGCGCCAGCAGCTTGCGGACAGGGGAAACCGGGGAGCTGTTTTTT.

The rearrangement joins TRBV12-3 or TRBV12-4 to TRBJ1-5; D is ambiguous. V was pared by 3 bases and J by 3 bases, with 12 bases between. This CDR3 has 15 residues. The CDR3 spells CASSLSVKDNQPQHF. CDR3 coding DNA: TGTGCCAGCAGTTTGTCGGTAAAGGACAATCAGCCCCAGCATTTT.

CDR3 DNA sequence: TGTGCCAGCAGTAAAGGGAGACTAGCGGGAGGAGATACGCAGTATTTT. Its protein is CASSKGRLAGGDTQYF. J is TRBJ2-3 and V is TRBV27, with TRBD2 identical over 13 bases. The CDR3 extends over 16 amino acids. Germline V CDR1 and CDR2: MNHEY, SMNVEV (reference sequence). V lost 5 bases, J lost 5 bases, and 7 bases stayed unmatched.

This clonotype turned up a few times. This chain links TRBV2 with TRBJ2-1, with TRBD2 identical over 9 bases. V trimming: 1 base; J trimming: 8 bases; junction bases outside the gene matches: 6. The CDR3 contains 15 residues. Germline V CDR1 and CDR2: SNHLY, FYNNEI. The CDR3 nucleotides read TGTGCCAGCAGTGAAGGCGGGGGGGCGGTCGATGAGCAGTTCTTC. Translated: CASSEGGGAVDEQFF.

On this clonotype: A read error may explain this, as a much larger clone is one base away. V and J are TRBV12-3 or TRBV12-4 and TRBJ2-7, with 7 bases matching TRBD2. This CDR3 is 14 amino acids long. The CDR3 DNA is TGTGCCAGTCGGGGACTAATGGGATCCTACGAGCAGAACTTC. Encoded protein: CASRGLMGSYEQNF.